This T cell receptor beta chain was identified during a study of T cell repertoires in cytomegalovirus infection. Overall study: Matching HLA type, along with CMV infection, was indicated by public TCR beta signatures. Study conclusions and caveats: Dominant in the ex vivo response were TCR beta clonotypes restricted by HLA-C and specific for CMV.

About this clonotype: Its antigen is not known.

TCRdb reanalysed the reads using MiXCR and keeps one entry per CDR3 protein. The table includes 800,000 to 950,000 distinct CDR3 sequences, roughly 33% detected once. Trimming took 8 bases from V and 4 from J; bases not matched to a gene: 12. The CDR3 is 15 amino acids. The germline CDR1 and CDR2 sequences are MNHNY and SVGAGI (reference sequence). The sample was cultured CD8+ T cells from PBMCs, taken from culture after CMV antigen stimulation. The rearrangement joins TRBV6-6 to TRBJ1-2; 8 bases agree with TRBD1. The sequence was obtained from a human donor in good health (CMV status not recorded). Some clones in this sample may be carry-over from other donors' samples. This CDR3 reads CASLGQGPRGYGYTF. In DNA form, the CDR3 reads TGTGCCAGCCTCGGACAGGGTCCTCGGGGCTATGGCTACACCTTC.